One sample yielded the 9 T cell receptor beta chains listed below, sequenced in a study of cytomegalovirus exposure and HLA in healthy donors. The study ran its PCR with 60 Vbeta and 13 Jbeta primers. Produced via immunoSEQ multiplex PCR; TCRdb's table is partial and in-frame only. This sample has 110,000 or so clones; almost 70% occur once, and the top ten carry 3.2%. The sample was PBMCs. Receptors were obtained from a man aged 30 to 39 in good health and CMV-seronegative.

This rearrangement joins TRBV7-3 to TRBJ2-1, with 8 bases aligning to TRBD2. Per the germline V gene, CDR1 is SGHTA and CDR2 is FQGTGA. V shed 1 base and J 7 bases; nucleotides not matched to a gene: 9. CDR3 length: 16 amino acids. CDR3 nucleotide sequence: TGTGCCAGCAGCTTAATGAGCGGGAGTAACGGGAATGAGCAGTTCTTC. Its translation: CASSLMSGSNGNEQFF.

The chain combines TRBV23-1 with TRBJ1-2; 8 nucleotides agree with TRBD1. TRBV23-1 is flagged as an ORF with uncertain function. The CDR3 has 13 amino acids. The V gene end was trimmed by 6 bases and the J gene end by 3 bases; junction bases not matched to a gene: 3. The CDR3 reads CASRTGADYGYTF. CDR3 sequence (DNA): TGCGCCAGCAGGACAGGGGCGGACTATGGCTACACCTTC.

This clone was observed a few times. The chain couples TRBV7-9 to TRBJ2-2, with 8 bases aligning to TRBD1. Germline CDR1 and CDR2: SEHNR and FQNEAQ (reference sequence). After removal of 1 base from V and 5 bases from J, the junction contained 6 bases not matched to a gene. The CDR3 is 16 residues long. The CDR3 spells CASSLGDDRGTGELFF. CDR3 coding DNA: TGTGCCAGCAGCTTAGGGGACGACAGGGGAACCGGGGAGCTGTTTTTT.

This clone was counted only a few times. The V gene is TRBV25-1, the J gene TRBJ1-2; possible D gene TRBD1, 5 bases. CDR3 length: 12 amino acids. CDR1 is MGHDK and CDR2 is SYGVNS in the germline V gene. V was trimmed by 7 bases and J by 6 bases, leaving 12 bases between them. For the CDR3, the DNA is TGTGCCAGCATGGGAGGGGCCCATGGCTACACCTTC. Its protein product is CASMGGAHGYTF.

This clone was observed a single time. No DNA is shown, since the ends of the CDR3 on it are uncertain; the CDR3 is the one TCRdb lists. The CDR3 is CASSISAPGTGYYEQYF. The chain is built from TRBV27 and TRBJ2-7; the DNA was not used to check the table's D call, TRBD1. Germline V CDR1 and CDR2: MNHEY, SMNVEV (reference sequence). The CDR3 has 17 residues if both end residues are counted.

This chain joins TRBV5-6 and TRBJ1-2; D call uncertain. Germline CDR1 and CDR2: SGHDT and YYEEEE. The length of the CDR3 is 14 residues. V dropped 3 bases and J dropped 2 bases, with 11 bases sitting between them. The CDR3 loop is CASSSGLANYGYTF. The DNA of the CDR3 is TGTGCCAGCAGCTCGGGTTTGGCCAACTATGGCTACACCTTC.

V is TRBV6-5 and J is TRBJ2-5; D call uncertain. The DNA end favors TRBJ2-7, so the J call may be wrong. Germline CDR1 is MNHEY and CDR2 is SVGAGI. The CDR3 loop spans 14 amino acids. In nucleotides, the CDR3 is TGTGCCAGCAGTTACGTGGGCAGTTCCTACGAGCAGTACTTC. Its protein product is CASSYVGSSYEQYF.

The CDR3 DNA reads TGTGCCAGCAGTCTAGTACCACCGGGACTAGCGGGAGATACGCAGTATTTT. This encodes CASSLVPPGLAGDTQYF. V and J are TRBV27 and TRBJ2-3; 12 bases line up with TRBD2. V trimming: 5 bases; J trimming: 5 bases; junction bases outside the gene matches: 11. Germline CDR1 and CDR2: MNHEY and SMNVEV (reference sequence). This CDR3 is 17 amino acids long.

This clone appeared a single time. The rearrangement joins TRBV12-2 to TRBJ2-1; TRBD2, the table's D call, was not compared with the DNA. TRBV12-2 is designated a pseudogene. The CDR3 consists of 15 residues. The CDR3 nucleotides are TGTGCAAGTCGTCTATTGCAAATTTCGATAAATGAGCAGTTCTTC. Amino acid sequence: CASRLLQISINEQFF.